This is a list of T cell receptor beta chains from one sample in a study of OX40 agonist ivuxolimab in advanced cancers. Here immunoSEQ multiplex PCR was the method, and the copy in TCRdb shows in-frame clones only, minus some. Among about 58,000 clones listed, more than 75% were seen once. The starting material was CD4+ or CD8+ T cells sorted from blood, obtained in a trial of the OX40 agonist ivuxolimab. All receptors derive from an adult with an advanced solid tumor such as melanoma, head and neck, liver or kidney cancer. Each CDR3 is given with its conserved first and last residue. The order of the fields is V gene, J gene, clone size, CDR3 protein. Clone size is not always given. Where it is, it says once, few, many or a class for expanded clones.

>TRBV14|TRBJ2-3|.
CASSQDFGGATTDTQYF
>TRBV19|TRBJ1-2|few
CASSLRETGGRDGYTF
>TRBV7-7|TRBJ2-1|.
CASSQSEQGNEQFF
>TRBV5-1|TRBJ2-1|.
CASSLVPGDHNEQFF
>TRBV27|TRBJ2-7|.
CASSPSGTGLYEQYF
>TRBV5-4|TRBJ2-3|few
CASSYPNTDTQYF
>TRBV28|TRBJ2-3|.
CASSFALAGVSADTQYF
>TRBV30|TRBJ1-1|.
CAWSRGPTEAFF
>TRBV9|TRBJ2-2|.
CASSGQGAGELFF
>TRBV6-5|TRBJ1-1|.
CASSTRGAGTEAFF
>TRBV27|TRBJ2-3|.
CASSSASSGISTDTQYF
>TRBV21-1|TRBJ1-4|.
CASSIVSGGVIEDEKLFF
>TRBV5-4|TRBJ2-7|few
CASSLESAYEQYF
>TRBV11-2|TRBJ2-7|.
CASSLDLGTSGYYEQYF
>TRBV7-9|TRBJ2-7|few
CASSSPGQGVEQYF
>TRBV6-5|TRBJ2-3|.
CASSYKRHTTDTQYF
>TRBV21-1|TRBJ2-7|.
CASSKRGDRHCEQYF
>TRBV2|TRBJ2-5|.
CASSSQGRQETQYF
>TRBV11-2|TRBJ2-7|.
CASSLERQGIHEQYF
>TRBV29-1|TRBJ1-6|.
CSVANGQDSPLHF
>TRBV7-9|TRBJ1-1|.
CASSFLDTEAFF
>TRBV2|TRBJ2-3|.
CAIHRGPSTDTQYF
>TRBV20-1|TRBJ1-1|.
CSASFGTGPLF
>TRBV30|TRBJ2-7|.
CAWSVVGQSYEQYF
>TRBV9|TRBJ1-1|.
CASSAHRDTEAFF
>TRBV6-1|TRBJ1-1|.
CASRGTLKNTEAFF
>TRBV19|TRBJ2-3|.
CASSSGQGADTQYF
>TRBV18|TRBJ2-3|.
CASSPPAATDTQYF
>TRBV7-3|TRBJ2-2|.
CASSFAGGNTGELFF
>TRBV7-3|TRBJ2-3|once
CASSPRGPAATHTQYF
>TRBV10-2|TRBJ2-7|.
CASSGETYEQYF
>TRBV15|TRBJ1-1|.
CATSRDTDGLAFF
>TRBV30|TRBJ1-5|.
CAWGVWPQNQPQHF
>TRBV5-1|TRBJ2-5|.
CASSTGTSGQETQYF
>TRBV6-5|TRBJ1-1|.
CATLRHLNTEAFF
>TRBV5-1|TRBJ1-2|few
CASSLVTPRGYTF
>TRBV7-8|TRBJ2-7|.
CASSLAPGSSYEQYF
>TRBV9|TRBJ2-2|.
CASSVLLGRGGTGELFF
>TRBV5-4|TRBJ2-1|.
CASSLGGADEQFF
>TRBV18|TRBJ1-6|once
CASSPSSSSSPLHF
>TRBV7-6|TRBJ1-4|.
CASSRGPVNEKLFF
>TRBV18|TRBJ1-1|few
CASSPRTGGGNTEAFF
>TRBV6-6|TRBJ2-7|.
CASSLGQGGEQYF
>TRBV11-3|TRBJ2-1|.
CASSLFGTSSYNEQFF